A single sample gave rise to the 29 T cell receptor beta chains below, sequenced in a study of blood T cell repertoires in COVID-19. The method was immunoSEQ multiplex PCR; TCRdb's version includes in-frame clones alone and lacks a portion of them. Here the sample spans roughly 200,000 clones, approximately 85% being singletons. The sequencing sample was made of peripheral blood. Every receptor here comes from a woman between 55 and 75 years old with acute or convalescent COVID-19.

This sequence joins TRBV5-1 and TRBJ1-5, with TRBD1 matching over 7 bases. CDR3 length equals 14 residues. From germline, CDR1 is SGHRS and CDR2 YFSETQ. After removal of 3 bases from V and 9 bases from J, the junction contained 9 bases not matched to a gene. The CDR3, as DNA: TGCGCCAGCAGCTACGACAGGGAAGGGGGGCCCCAGCATTTT. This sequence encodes CASSYDREGGPQHF.

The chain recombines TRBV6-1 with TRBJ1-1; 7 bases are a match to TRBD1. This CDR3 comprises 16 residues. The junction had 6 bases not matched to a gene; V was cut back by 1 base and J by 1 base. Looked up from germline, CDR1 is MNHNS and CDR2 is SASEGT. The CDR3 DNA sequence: TGTGCCAGCAGTGAAGGGTGGAGGACAGGGAACACTGAAGCTTTCTTT. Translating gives CASSEGWRTGNTEAFF.

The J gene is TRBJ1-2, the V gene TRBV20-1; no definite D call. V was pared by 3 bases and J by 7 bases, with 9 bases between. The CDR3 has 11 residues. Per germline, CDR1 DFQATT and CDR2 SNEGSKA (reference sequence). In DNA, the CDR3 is TGCAGTGCTAGCGCGGGTTCTGGCTACACCTTC. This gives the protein CSASAGSGYTF.

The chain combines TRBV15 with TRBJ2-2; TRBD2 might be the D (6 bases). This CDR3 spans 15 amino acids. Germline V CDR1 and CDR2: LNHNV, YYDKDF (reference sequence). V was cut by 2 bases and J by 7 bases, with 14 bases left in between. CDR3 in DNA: TGTGCCACCAGCAGAACAGCGTGGGAGGTCGGGGAGCTGTTTTTT. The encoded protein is CATSRTAWEVGELFF.

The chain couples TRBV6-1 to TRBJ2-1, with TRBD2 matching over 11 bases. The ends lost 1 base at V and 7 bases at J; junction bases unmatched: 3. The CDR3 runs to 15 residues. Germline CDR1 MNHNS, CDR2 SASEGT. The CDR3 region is CASSEVAGGYNEQFF. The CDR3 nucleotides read TGTGCCAGCAGTGAAGTAGCGGGAGGGTATAATGAGCAGTTCTTC.

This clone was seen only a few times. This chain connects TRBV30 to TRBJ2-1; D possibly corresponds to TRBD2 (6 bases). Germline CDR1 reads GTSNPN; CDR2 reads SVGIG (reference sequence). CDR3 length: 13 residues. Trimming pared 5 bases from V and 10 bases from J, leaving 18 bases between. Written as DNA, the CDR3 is TGTGCCTGGTCCGTAGGGTGGGACTCCGAGCAGTTCTTC. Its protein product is CAWSVGWDSEQFF.

CDR3 residues: CSALRDEKLFF. As DNA, the CDR3 is TGCAGTGCTCTAAGAGATGAAAAACTGTTTTTT. The genes are TRBV20-1 and TRBJ1-4; D call uncertain. Germline CDR1 is DFQATT and CDR2 is SNEGSKA (reference sequence). With 5 bases removed from V and 6 bases from J, the gap between germline ends came to 7 bases. This CDR3 is built from 11 residues.

CDR3 loop: CASSPLAGNNEQFF. CDR3 DNA: TGTGCCAGCAGCCCGTTAGCGGGGAACAATGAGCAGTTCTTC. J is TRBJ2-1 and V is TRBV7-6; 8 bases map to TRBD2. The V and J ends lost 5 bases and 5 bases, in that order; junction bases with no gene match: 5. Looked up from germline, CDR1 is SGHVS and CDR2 is FNYEAQ. The CDR3 loop spans 14 amino acids. Using reference TRBV7-6 and TRBJ2-1 for the parts outside the CDR3, the full variable domain is GAGVSQSPRYKVTKRGQDVALRCDPISGHVSLYWYRQALGQGPEFLTYFNYEAQQDKSGLPNDRFSAERPEGSISTLTIQRTEQRDSAMYRCASSPLAGNNEQFFGPGTRLTVL.

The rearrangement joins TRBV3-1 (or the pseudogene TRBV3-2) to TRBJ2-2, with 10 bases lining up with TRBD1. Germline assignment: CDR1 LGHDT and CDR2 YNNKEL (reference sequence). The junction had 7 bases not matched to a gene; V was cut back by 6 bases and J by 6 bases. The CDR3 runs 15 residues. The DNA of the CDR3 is TGTGCCAGCAGTCCACGACAGGGGGCGGCCGGGGAGCTGTTTTTT. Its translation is CASSPRQGAAGELFF.

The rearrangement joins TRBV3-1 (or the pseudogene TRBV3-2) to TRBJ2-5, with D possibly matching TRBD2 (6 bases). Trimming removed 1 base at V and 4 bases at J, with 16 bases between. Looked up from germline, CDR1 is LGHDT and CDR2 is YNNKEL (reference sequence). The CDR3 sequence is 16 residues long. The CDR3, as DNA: TGTGCCAGCAGCCAAGTCACGGGAGAGGGAGGAGAGACCCAGTACTTC. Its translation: CASSQVTGEGGETQYF.

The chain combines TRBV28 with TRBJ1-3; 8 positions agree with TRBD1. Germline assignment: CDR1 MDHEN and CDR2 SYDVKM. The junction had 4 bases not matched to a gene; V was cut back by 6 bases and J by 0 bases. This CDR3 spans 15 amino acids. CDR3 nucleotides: TGTGCCAGCAGACCAACAGGGGGCTCTGGAAACACCATATATTTT. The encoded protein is CASRPTGGSGNTIYF.

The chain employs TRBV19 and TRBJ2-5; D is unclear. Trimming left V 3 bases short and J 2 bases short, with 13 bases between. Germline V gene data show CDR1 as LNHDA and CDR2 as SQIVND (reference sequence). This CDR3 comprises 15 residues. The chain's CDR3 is CASSIQFKLQETQYF. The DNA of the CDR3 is TGTGCCAGTAGTATCCAATTCAAGCTTCAAGAGACCCAGTACTTC.

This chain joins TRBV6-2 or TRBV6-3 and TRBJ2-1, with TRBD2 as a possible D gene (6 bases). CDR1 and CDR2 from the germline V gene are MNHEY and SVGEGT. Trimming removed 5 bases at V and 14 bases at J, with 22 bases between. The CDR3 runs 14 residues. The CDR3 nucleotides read TGTGCCAGCAGTCGACCAGACGGGAGTTCCCGGGAGTTCTTC. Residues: CASSRPDGSSREFF.

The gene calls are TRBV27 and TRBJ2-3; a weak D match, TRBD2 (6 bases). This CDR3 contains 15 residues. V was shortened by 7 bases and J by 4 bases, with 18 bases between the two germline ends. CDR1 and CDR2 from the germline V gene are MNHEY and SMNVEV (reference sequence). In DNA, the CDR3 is TGTGCCAGCACTCGGGACTGGCTTTTGTCAGATACGCAGTATTTT. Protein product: CASTRDWLLSDTQYF.

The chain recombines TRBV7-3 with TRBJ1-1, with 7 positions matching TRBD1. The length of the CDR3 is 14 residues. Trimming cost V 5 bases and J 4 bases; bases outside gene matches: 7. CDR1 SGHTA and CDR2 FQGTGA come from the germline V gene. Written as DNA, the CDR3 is TGTGCCAGCAGCATCACAGGGGCGGCCACTGAAGCTTTCTTT. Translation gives CASSITGAATEAFF.

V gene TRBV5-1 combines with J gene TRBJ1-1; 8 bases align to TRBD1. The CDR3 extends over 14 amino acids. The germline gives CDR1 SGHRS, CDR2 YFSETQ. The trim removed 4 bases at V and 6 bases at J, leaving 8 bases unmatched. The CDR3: CASSPGQGGAEAFF. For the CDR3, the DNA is TGCGCCAGCAGCCCCGGACAGGGTGGCGCTGAAGCTTTCTTT.

The CDR3 region has the DNA TGTGCCAGCAGAACGGGAGGGAATAGTGGCTACACCTTC. Its protein product is CASRTGGNSGYTF. The rearrangement joins TRBV6-5 to TRBJ1-2; D gene unclear. CDR1 and CDR2 (germline): MNHEY, SVGAGI. This CDR3 contains 13 residues. V gave up 6 bases and J gave up 7 bases, with 15 bases separating them.

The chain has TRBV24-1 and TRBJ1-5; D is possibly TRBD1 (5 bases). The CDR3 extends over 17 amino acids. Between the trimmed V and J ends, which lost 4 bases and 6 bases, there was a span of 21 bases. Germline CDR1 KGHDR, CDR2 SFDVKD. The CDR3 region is CATSDPNPGQGLQPQHF. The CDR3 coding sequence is TGTGCCACCAGTGACCCTAATCCGGGCCAGGGACTTCAGCCCCAGCATTTT.

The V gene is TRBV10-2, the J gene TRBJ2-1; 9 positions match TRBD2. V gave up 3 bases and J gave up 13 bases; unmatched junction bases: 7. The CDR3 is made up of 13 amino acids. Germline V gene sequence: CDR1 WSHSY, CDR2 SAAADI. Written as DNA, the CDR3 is TGCGCCAGCAGTGACCGGCCCGGGACTAGCCAGTTCTTC. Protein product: CASSDRPGTSQFF.

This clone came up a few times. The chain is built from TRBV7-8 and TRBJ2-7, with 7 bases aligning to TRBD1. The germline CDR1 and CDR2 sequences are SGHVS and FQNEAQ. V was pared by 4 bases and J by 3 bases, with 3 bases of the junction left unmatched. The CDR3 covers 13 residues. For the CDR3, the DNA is TGTGCCAGCAGCTCAGGGACAGACTACGAGCAGTACTTC. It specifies CASSSGTDYEQYF.

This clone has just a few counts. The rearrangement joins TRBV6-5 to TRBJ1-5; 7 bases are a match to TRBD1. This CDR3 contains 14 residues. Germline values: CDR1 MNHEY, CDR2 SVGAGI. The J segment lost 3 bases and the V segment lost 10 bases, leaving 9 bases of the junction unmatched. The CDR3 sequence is CATTEGASNQPQHF. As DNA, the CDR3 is TGTGCCACCACCGAGGGGGCTTCCAATCAGCCCCAGCATTTT.

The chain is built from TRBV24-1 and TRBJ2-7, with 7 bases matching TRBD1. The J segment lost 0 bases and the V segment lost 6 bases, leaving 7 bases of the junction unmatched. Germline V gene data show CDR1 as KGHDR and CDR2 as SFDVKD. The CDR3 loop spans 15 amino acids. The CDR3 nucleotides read TGTGCCACCAGTAACCCCGACAGGGACTCCTACGAGCAGTACTTC. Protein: CATSNPDRDSYEQYF.

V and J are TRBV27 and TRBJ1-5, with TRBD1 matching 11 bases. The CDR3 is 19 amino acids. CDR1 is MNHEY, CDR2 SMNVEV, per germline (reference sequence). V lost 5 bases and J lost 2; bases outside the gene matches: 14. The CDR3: CASSAYGTGGISRNQPQHF. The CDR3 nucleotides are TGTGCCAGCAGTGCTTACGGGACAGGGGGGATTTCACGCAATCAGCCCCAGCATTTT.

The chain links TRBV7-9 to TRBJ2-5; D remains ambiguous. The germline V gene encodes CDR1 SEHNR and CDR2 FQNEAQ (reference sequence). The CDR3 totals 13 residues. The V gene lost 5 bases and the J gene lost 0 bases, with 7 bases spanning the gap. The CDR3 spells CASSRDYQETQYF. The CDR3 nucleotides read TGTGCCAGCAGCCGCGACTACCAAGAGACCCAGTACTTC.

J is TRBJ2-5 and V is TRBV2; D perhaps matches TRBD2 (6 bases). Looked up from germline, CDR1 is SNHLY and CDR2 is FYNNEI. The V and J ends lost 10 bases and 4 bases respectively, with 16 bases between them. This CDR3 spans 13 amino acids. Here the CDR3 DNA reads TGTGCCACCACCCTGGGGGGACGAGAGACCCAGTACTTC. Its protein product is CATTLGGRETQYF.

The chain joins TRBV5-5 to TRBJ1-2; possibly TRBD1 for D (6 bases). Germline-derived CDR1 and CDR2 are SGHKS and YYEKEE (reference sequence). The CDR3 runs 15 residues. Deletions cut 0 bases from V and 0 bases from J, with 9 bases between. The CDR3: CASSLVRGPNYGYTF. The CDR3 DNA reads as TGTGCCAGCAGCTTGGTCAGGGGCCCTAACTATGGCTACACCTTC.

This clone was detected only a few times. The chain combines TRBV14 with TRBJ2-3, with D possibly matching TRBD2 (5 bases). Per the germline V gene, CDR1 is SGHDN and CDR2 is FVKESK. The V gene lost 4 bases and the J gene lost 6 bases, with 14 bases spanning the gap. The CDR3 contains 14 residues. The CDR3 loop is CASSLWTLKDTQYF. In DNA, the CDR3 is TGTGCCAGCAGCCTTTGGACTCTCAAGGATACGCAGTATTTT. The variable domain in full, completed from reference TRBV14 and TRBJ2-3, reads EAGVTQFPSHSVIEKGQTVTLRCDPISGHDNLYWYRRVMGKEIKFLLHFVKESKQDESGMPNNRFLAERTGGTYSTLKVQPAELEDSGVYFCASSLWTLKDTQYFGPGTRLTVL.

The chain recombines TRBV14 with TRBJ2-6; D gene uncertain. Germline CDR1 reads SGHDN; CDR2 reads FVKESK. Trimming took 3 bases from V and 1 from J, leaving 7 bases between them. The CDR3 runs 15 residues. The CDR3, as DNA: TGTGCCAGCAGCCATACGGTTTCTGGGGCCAACGTCCTGACTTTC. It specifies CASSHTVSGANVLTF.

The CDR3 region is CASSRLTGTSGAHEQFF. CDR3 DNA: TGCGCCAGCAGCCGTCTGACCGGGACTAGCGGAGCTCATGAGCAGTTCTTC. The chain links TRBV5-1 to TRBJ2-1, with 11 bases matching TRBD2. The germline V gene has CDR1 SGHRS and CDR2 YFSETQ. The length of the CDR3 is 17 residues. With V trimmed by 4 bases and J by 8 bases, 14 bases remained unmatched.